A selection of T cell receptor beta chains follows, all from one sample in a study of CD8 T cells in Susac syndrome. TCRdb reprocessed the immunoSEQ multiplex PCR reads with MiXCR, giving one entry per CDR3 protein. The sample records about 200,000 distinct CDR3 sequences, 90% to 95% being singletons. Sequencing was carried out using CD4+ T cells from PBMCs. The receptors originated from a human donor in good health. Both conserved end residues are part of each CDR3. D genes are given only for firm matches. Clone size is shown for a subset of rows, as once, few, many or a class of expanded clone.

- | - | TRBJ1-2 | TRBV7-2 | CASSSHIGQTYGYTF | TGTGCCAGCAGCTCGCATATTGGACAGACATATGGCTACACCTTC
- | - | TRBJ1-1 | TRBV3-1 | CASSQMEDTEAFF | TGTGCCAGCAGCCAAATGGAGGACACTGAAGCTTTCTTT
- | - | TRBJ2-6 | TRBV29-1 | CSVALAGANVLTF | TGCAGCGTTGCGTTAGCTGGGGCCAACGTCCTGACTTTC
- | - | TRBJ2-1 | TRBV7-2 | CASSLARNNEQFF | TGTGCCAGCAGCTTAGCTAGAAACAATGAGCAGTTCTTC
- | - | TRBJ1-5 | TRBV7-9 | CASSRSRGDQPQHF | TGTGCCAGCAGCCGCAGCAGGGGTGATCAGCCCCAGCATTTT
- | TRBD2 | TRBJ2-1 | TRBV29-1 | CSTLTSVYNEQFF | TGCAGCACCTTGACTAGCGTCTACAATGAGCAGTTCTTC
- | - | TRBJ1-5 | TRBV6-2/TRBV6-3 | CASSATAQPQHF | TGTGCCAGCAGTGCGACCGCGCAGCCCCAGCATTTT
- | - | TRBJ1-1 | TRBV25-1 | CASRQVETEAFF | TGTGCCAGCAGACAGGTGGAAACTGAAGCTTTCTTT
- | TRBD2 | TRBJ2-1 | TRBV3-1 | CASSQGSGGFEQFF | TGTGCCAGCAGCCAGGGTAGCGGGGGGTTTGAGCAGTTCTTC
- | TRBD1 | TRBJ1-1 | TRBV4-1 | CASSQGADRAVNTEAFF | TGCGCCAGCAGCCAAGGGGCGGACAGGGCAGTGAACACTGAAGCTTTCTTT
- | - | TRBJ1-5 | TRBV20-1 | CSASFTDQPQHF | TGCAGTGCTAGTTTCACCGATCAGCCCCAGCATTTT
once | TRBD2 | TRBJ2-1 | TRBV7-3 | CASSSGLAGSNEQFF | TGTGCCAGCAGCTCGGGACTAGCGGGATCCAATGAGCAGTTCTTC
- | TRBD1 | TRBJ2-3 | TRBV11-2 | CASSFTGVADTQYF | TGTGCCAGCAGCTTTACAGGGGTCGCAGATACGCAGTATTTT
- | - | TRBJ2-3 | TRBV20-1 | CSARVQSTDTQYF | TGCAGTGCTAGAGTACAGAGCACAGATACGCAGTATTTT
- | - | TRBJ2-1 | TRBV3-1 | CASSQDWEAAFGQFF | TGTGCCAGCAGCCAAGATTGGGAGGCGGCTTTCGGGCAGTTCTTC
- | TRBD1 | TRBJ1-1 | TRBV7-6 | CASSSQPGQGNTEAFF | TGTGCCAGCAGCTCTCAGCCGGGACAGGGGAACACTGAAGCTTTCTTT
- | TRBD2 | TRBJ2-1 | TRBV4-1 | CASSHGRDSGKDNEQFF | TGCGCCAGCAGCCATGGACGTGATAGCGGGAAGGACAATGAGCAGTTCTTC
- | - | TRBJ2-5 | TRBV7-9 | CASSRDSGETQYF | TGTGCCAGCAGCAGGGACTCGGGAGAGACCCAGTACTTC
- | - | TRBJ1-2 | TRBV29-1 | CSGGAVANYGYTF | TGCAGCGGAGGGGCAGTAGCTAACTATGGCTACACCTTC
- | TRBD1 | TRBJ1-1 | TRBV12-3/TRBV12-4 | CASSLRGHTEAFF | TGTGCCAGCAGTTTAAGGGGGCATACAGAAGCTTTCTTT
- | - | TRBJ2-3 | TRBV11-2 | CASSLHGRSTDTQYF | TGTGCCAGCAGCTTACACGGACGCAGCACAGATACGCAGTATTTT
- | - | TRBJ1-1 | TRBV27 | CASSLSWDVSEAFF | TGTGCCAGCAGTTTATCTTGGGACGTCAGTGAAGCTTTCTTT
- | - | TRBJ1-2 | TRBV3-1 | CASSQGSGADYGYTF | TGTGCCAGCAGCCAAGGCTCGGGGGCCGACTATGGCTACACCTTC
- | - | TRBJ1-6 | TRBV4-3 | CASSQAPGAESPLHF | TGCGCCAGCAGCCAAGCTCCGGGGGCAGAGTCACCCCTCCACTTT
- | TRBD2 | TRBJ2-7 | TRBV7-2 | CASSLVGGDEQYF | TGTGCCAGCAGCTTAGTGGGGGGGGACGAGCAGTACTTC
- | - | TRBJ2-7 | TRBV12-3/TRBV12-4 | CASSLNGDEQYF | TGTGCCAGCAGTTTAAACGGCGACGAGCAGTACTTC
- | - | TRBJ2-6 | TRBV27 | CASRSRQSGANVLTF | TGTGCCAGCCGATCTAGACAATCAGGGGCCAACGTCCTGACTTTC
- | - | TRBJ2-5 | TRBV5-1 | CASNSGGSSQETQYF | TGCGCCAGCAATTCAGGAGGGTCGAGCCAAGAGACCCAGTACTTC
- | TRBD2 | TRBJ2-3 | TRBV30 | CAWTPGRGWDTQYF | TGTGCCTGGACCCCCGGGAGGGGGTGGGATACGCAGTATTTT
- | - | TRBJ2-1 | TRBV24-1 | CATSDPGRSNEQFF | TGTGCCACCAGTGATCCGGGACGGTCCAATGAGCAGTTCTTC